This TCR beta chain stems from a study of blood T cell repertoires in COVID-19. Overall study: Material from acute and convalescent COVID-19 was sourced from the United States, Italy and Spain. PBMCs, B-cell-depleted T cells, or T cells provided the cDNA or gDNA that made up the material.

Authors' data handling: Reference gene primer amplification gave estimated nucleated cell counts. The assay was immunoSEQ multiplex PCR, and TCRdb's table has in-frame clones only and misses some. V, J and clone size are those of that table, while D and trimming were read from the DNA. The sample yields some 300,000 clones, 90% seen once. CDR3 length: 15 amino acids. Germline V lookup: CDR1 LGHNA, CDR2 YSLEER. Between the trimmed V and J ends, which lost 0 bases and 6 bases, there was a span of 11 bases. Regarding this clone: Other DNA sequences in this specimen translate into the identical CDR3.

Patients in Seattle were enrolled during active infection, then followed longitudinally. The sample consisted of peripheral blood. The receptor's source is a woman aged 35 to 49 with COVID-19, enrolled during active disease. The chain recombines TRBV4-3 with TRBJ2-2, with TRBD2 as a possible D gene (6 bases). Here the CDR3 DNA reads TGCGCCAGCAGCCAAGATTCGGGGGTGCCCGGGGAGCTGTTTTTT. Translation gives CASSQDSGVPGELFF.